This T cell receptor (beta chain) is drawn from a study of T cell clones after liver transplantation. Whole-study context: Samples came from ITN030ST, which attempted immunosuppression withdrawal within 2 years of liver transplantation. A pre-transplant mixed lymphocyte reaction with TCRbeta sequencing defined graft-donor-reactive clones followed in post-transplant blood.

This CDR3 region has 17 residues. Trimming cost V 2 bases and J 5 bases; bases outside gene matches: 8. The germline V gene encodes CDR1 MNHEY and CDR2 SMNVEV (reference sequence). Profiling relied on immunoSEQ multiplex PCR, and the TCRdb table lists in-frame clones only, not all of them. The top ten clones hold around 8.5% of a sample with over 50,000 clones, roughly 84% of them seen once. Sequences were derived from CD4+ T cells from blood, sampled before liver transplant. The rearrangement joins TRBV27 to TRBJ2-2, with 10 bases that match TRBD1. This TCR came from a human donor who received a liver transplant. CDR3 coding DNA: TGTGCCAGCAGTTTAAAGGGACAGGGGTTTTATACCGGGGAGCTGTTTTTT. Its protein is CASSLKGQGFYTGELFF.